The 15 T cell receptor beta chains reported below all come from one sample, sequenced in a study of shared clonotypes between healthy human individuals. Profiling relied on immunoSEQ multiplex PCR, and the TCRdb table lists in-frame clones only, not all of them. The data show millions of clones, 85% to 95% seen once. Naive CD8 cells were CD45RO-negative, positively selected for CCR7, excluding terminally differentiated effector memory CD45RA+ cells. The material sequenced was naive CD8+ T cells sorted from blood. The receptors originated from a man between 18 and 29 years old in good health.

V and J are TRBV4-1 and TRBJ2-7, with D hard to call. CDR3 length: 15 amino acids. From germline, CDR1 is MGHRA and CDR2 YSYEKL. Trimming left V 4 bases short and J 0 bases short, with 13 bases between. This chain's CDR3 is CASSPSSSSSYEQYF. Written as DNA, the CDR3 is TGCGCCAGCAGCCCGAGTTCCTCCAGCTCCTACGAGCAGTACTTC.

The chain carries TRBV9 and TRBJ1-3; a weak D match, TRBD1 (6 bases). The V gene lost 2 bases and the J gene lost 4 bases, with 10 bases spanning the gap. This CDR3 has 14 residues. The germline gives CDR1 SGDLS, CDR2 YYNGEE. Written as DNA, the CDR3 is TGTGCCAGCAGCGTTGGGGGGCTGGGAAACACCATATATTTT. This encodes CASSVGGLGNTIYF.

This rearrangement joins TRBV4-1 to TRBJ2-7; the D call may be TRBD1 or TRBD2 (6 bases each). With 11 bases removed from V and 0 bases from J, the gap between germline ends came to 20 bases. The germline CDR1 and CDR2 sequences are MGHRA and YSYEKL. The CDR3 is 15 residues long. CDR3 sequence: CAASPDGGGSYEQYF. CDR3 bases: TGCGCCGCCTCCCCGGACGGAGGGGGCTCCTACGAGCAGTACTTC.

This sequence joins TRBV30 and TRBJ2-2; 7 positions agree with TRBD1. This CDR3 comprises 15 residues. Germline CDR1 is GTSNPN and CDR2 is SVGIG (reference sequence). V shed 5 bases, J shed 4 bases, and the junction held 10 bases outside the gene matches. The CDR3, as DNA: TGTGCCTGGCGGGGTGACAGGGTTTTCACCGGGGAGCTGTTTTTT. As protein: CAWRGDRVFTGELFF.

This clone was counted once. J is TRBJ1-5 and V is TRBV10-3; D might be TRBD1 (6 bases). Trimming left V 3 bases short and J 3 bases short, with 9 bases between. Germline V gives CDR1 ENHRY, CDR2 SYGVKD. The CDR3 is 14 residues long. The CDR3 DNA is TGTGCCATCAGTGACCAGGGGAACAATCAGCCCCAGCATTTT. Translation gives CAISDQGNNQPQHF.

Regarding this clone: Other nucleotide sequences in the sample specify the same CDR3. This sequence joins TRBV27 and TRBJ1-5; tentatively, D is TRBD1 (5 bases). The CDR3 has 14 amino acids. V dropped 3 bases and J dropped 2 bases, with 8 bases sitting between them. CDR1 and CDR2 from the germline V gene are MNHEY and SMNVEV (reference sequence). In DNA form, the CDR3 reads TGTGCCAGCAGTTTGACGGGGGGCAATCAGCCCCAGCATTTT. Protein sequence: CASSLTGGNQPQHF.

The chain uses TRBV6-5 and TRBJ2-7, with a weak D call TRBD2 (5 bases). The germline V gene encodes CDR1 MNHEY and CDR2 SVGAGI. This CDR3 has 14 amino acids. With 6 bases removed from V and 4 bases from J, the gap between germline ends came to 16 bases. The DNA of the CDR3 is TGTGCCAGCAGCCCGGGGATAACAGCTTACGAGCAGTACTTC. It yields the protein CASSPGITAYEQYF.

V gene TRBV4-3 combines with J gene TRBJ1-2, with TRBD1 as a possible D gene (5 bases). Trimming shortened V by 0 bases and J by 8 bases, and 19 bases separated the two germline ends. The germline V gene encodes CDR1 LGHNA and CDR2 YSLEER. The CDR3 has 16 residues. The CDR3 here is CASSQDSDAGLGGYTF. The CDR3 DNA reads TGCGCCAGCAGCCAAGATAGCGATGCAGGGCTCGGAGGCTACACCTTC.

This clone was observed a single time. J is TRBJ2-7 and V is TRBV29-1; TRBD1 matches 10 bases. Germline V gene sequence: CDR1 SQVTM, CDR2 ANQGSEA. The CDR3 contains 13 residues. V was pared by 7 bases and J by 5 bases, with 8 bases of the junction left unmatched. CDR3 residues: CSASGQGFHEQYF. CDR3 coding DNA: TGCAGCGCGTCGGGACAGGGGTTCCACGAGCAGTACTTC.

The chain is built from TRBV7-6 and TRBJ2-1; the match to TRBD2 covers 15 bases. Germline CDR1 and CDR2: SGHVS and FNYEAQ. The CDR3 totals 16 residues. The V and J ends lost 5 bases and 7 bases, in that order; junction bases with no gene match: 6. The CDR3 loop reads CASSLWTSGRENEQFF. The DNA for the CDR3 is TGTGCCAGCAGCCTTTGGACTAGCGGGAGGGAAAATGAGCAGTTCTTC.

The CDR3 sequence is CSVPDSHGDYGYTF. The CDR3 region has the DNA TGCAGCGTACCGGACAGCCATGGAGACTATGGCTACACCTTC. The chain links TRBV29-1 to TRBJ1-2; the D gene is possibly TRBD1 (6 bases). CDR1 and CDR2 from the germline V gene are SQVTM and ANQGSEA. The V end was cut by 6 bases, the J end by 3 bases, with 17 bases between. CDR3 length: 14 residues.

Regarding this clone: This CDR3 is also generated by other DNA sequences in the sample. The DNA for the CDR3 is TGTGCCAGCAGTTCAGGGAGCTCCTACGAGCAGTACTTC. Translation gives CASSSGSSYEQYF. V usage is TRBV28 and J usage is TRBJ2-7; tentatively, D is TRBD1 or TRBD2 (5 bases each). With 4 bases removed from V and 0 bases from J, the gap between germline ends came to 7 bases. CDR1 is MDHEN and CDR2 is SYDVKM in the germline V gene. The CDR3 runs to 13 residues.

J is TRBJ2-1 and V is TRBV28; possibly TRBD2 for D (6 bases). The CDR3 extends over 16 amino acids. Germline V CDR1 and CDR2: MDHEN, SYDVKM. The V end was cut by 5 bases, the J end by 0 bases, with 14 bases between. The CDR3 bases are TGTGCCAGCAGTGTCCTGGCGGGGAGCTCCTACAATGAGCAGTTCTTC. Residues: CASSVLAGSSYNEQFF.

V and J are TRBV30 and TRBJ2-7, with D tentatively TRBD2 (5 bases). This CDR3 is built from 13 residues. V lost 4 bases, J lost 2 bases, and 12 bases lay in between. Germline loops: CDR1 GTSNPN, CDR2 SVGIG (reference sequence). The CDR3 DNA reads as TGTGCCTGGACGGGATACCGCCCCTACGAGCAGTACTTC. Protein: CAWTGYRPYEQYF.

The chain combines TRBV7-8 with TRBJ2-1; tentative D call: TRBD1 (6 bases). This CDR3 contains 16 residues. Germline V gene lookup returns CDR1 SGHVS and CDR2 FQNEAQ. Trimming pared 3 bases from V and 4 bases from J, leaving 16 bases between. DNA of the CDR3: TGTGCCAGCAGCTTCTTGGGGCAGGGGACATACAATGAGCAGTTCTTC. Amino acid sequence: CASSFLGQGTYNEQFF.